This T cell receptor beta chain was sequenced for a study of blood T cell repertoires in COVID-19. Study-wide background: Spain, Italy and the United States supplied samples that represented acute and convalescent COVID-19. In each case, the material was cDNA or gDNA derived from T cells, B-cell-depleted T cells, or PBMCs.

Per the original data handling: Quantification of nucleated cells was approximated via reference gene primer amplification. Assay: immunoSEQ multiplex PCR; the TCRdb copy retains only in-frame clones and omits some. V and J calls and clone size are those listed in that table; D and trimming were worked out from the DNA. The data hold some 120,000 clones, with around four fifths observed a single time. The CDR3 has 15 residues. J gave up 9 bases and V 6 bases, and 14 bases lay outside the gene matches. Germline CDR1 and CDR2: SGHVS and FQNEAQ. The sequence came from a woman aged 65 to 85 with acute or convalescent COVID-19. The chain is built from TRBV7-8 and TRBJ1-5; 7 positions match TRBD1. The specimen was peripheral blood. The DNA for the CDR3 is TGTGCCAGCAGTTCCGGGACAGCCTCGGTAGGGCCCCAGCATTTT. Translated: CASSSGTASVGPQHF.